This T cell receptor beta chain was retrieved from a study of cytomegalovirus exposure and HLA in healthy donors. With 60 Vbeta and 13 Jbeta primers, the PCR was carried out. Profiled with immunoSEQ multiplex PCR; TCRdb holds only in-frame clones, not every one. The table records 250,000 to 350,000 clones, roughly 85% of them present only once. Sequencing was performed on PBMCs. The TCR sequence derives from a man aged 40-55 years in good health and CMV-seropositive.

CDR3 sequence: CASSPPLGLSLDEQYF. The CDR3, as DNA: TGTGCCAGCAGCCCCCCCTTGGGGCTATCGTTGGACGAGCAGTACTTC. This sequence joins TRBV7-9 and TRBJ2-7; D is possibly TRBD1 (5 bases). Trimming left V 5 bases short and J 5 bases short, with 22 bases between. The CDR3 covers 16 residues. The germline gives CDR1 SEHNR, CDR2 FQNEAQ (reference sequence).